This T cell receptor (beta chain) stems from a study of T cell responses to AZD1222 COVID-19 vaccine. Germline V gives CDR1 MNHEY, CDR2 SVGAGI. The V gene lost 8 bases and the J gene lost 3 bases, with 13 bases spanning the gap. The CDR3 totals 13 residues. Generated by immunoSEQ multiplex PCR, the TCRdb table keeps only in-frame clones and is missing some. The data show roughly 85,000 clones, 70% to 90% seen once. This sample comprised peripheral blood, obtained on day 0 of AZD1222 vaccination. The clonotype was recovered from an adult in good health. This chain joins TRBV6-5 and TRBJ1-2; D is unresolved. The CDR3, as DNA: TGTGCCAGCCAAACTGCCCAGGACTATGGCTACACCTTC. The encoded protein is CASQTAQDYGYTF.